This record covers a single T cell receptor beta chain. Its antigen is still unknown. These data are taken from a study of blood T cells in healthy people across ages. General study points: A roughly linear fall in TCR beta diversity per million T cells was seen with increasing age. In long-lived donors, naive CD4+ cell counts and diversity exceeded those of aged donors.

The CDR3 loop spans 14 amino acids. V shed 3 bases, J shed 0 bases, and the junction held 5 bases outside the gene matches. Germline values: CDR1 DFQATT, CDR2 SNEGSKA (reference sequence). The individuals who served as donors were healthy Caucasians living in Russia, aged about 6 to 90. The use of a sample-barcoded 5' primer and a J-beta primer mix characterized a second PCR of about 6 to 11 cycles. TCRdb reprocessed the 5' RACE reads with MiXCR, giving one entry per CDR3 protein. The sample consists of about 900,000 distinct CDR3 sequences, roughly 48% of them appearing once. The chain couples TRBV20-1 to TRBJ2-7; TRBD2 aligns across 7 bases. The receptor was derived from a man aged 25 to 40 in good health. The sample taken for sequencing was blood. The CDR3 loop is CSASPGGSSYEQYF. CDR3 DNA: TGCAGTGCTAGCCCCGGGGGGAGCTCCTACGAGCAGTACTTC.